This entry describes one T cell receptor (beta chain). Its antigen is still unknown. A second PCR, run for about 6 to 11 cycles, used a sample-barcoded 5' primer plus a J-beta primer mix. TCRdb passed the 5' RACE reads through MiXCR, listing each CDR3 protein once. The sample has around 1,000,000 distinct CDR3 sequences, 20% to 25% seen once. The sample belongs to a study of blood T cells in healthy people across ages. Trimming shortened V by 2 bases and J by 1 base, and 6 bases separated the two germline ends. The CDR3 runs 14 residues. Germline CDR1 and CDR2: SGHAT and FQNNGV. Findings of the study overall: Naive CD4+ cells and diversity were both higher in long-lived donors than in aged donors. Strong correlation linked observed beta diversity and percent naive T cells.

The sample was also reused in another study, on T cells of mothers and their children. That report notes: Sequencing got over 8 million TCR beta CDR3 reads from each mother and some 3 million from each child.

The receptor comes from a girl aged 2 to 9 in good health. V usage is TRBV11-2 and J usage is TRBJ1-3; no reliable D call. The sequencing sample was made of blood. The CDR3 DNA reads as TGTGCCAGCAGCTTAACGCTTTCTGGAAACACCATATATTTT. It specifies CASSLTLSGNTIYF.